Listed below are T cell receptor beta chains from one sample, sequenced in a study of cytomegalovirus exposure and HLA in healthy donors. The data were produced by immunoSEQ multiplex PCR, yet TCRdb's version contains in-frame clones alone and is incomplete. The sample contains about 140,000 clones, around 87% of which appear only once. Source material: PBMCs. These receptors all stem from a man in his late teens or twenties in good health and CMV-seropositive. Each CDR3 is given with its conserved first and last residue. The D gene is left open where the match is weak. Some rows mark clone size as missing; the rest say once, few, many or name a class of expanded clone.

CDR3aa: CASGLPQGYEQYF; CDR3nt: TGTGCTAGTGGCCTACCACAGGGCTACGAGCAGTACTTC; j_gene: TRBJ2-7; abundance: NA; v_gene: TRBV12-5; d_gene: NA
CDR3aa: CASSADRGGPGELFF; CDR3nt: TGCGCCAGCAGCGCGGACAGGGGGGGCCCCGGGGAGCTGTTTTTT; j_gene: TRBJ2-2; abundance: NA; v_gene: TRBV4-1; d_gene: TRBD1
CDR3aa: CARTGRGWGSPLHF; CDR3nt: TGTGCCAGGACCGGGAGAGGTTGGGGTTCACCCCTCCACTTT; j_gene: TRBJ1-6; abundance: NA; v_gene: TRBV5-5; d_gene: NA
CDR3aa: CASSPPSGQNYGYTF; CDR3nt: TGTGCCAGCTCACCACCGTCTGGACAGAACTATGGCTACACCTTC; j_gene: TRBJ1-2; abundance: NA; v_gene: TRBV18; d_gene: NA
CDR3aa: CASTPLTWKVAFF; CDR3nt: TGTGCCAGCACTCCTTTGACATGGAAGGTGGCTTTCTTT; j_gene: TRBJ1-1; abundance: few; v_gene: TRBV28; d_gene: NA
CDR3aa: CASSPRGPGGGGYTF; CDR3nt: TGTGCCAGCAGCCCCCGCGGCCCAGGGGGAGGCGGCTACACCTTC; j_gene: TRBJ1-2; abundance: NA; v_gene: TRBV14; d_gene: TRBD1
CDR3aa: CASSLAGPGETQYF; CDR3nt: TGCGCCAGCAGCTTGGCCGGGCCGGGGGAGACCCAGTACTTC; j_gene: TRBJ2-5; abundance: NA; v_gene: TRBV5-1; d_gene: NA
CDR3aa: CASSATDRGRRSETQYF; CDR3nt: TGTGCCAGCAGTGCTACCGACAGGGGGCGAAGGTCCGAGACCCAGTACTTC; j_gene: TRBJ2-5; abundance: NA; v_gene: TRBV2; d_gene: TRBD1
CDR3aa: CASGRSSGPLGSYNEQFF; CDR3nt: TGCGCCTCCGGGAGGTCTAGCGGGCCGCTGGGGTCCTACAATGAGCAGTTCTTC; j_gene: TRBJ2-1; abundance: NA; v_gene: TRBV5-1; d_gene: TRBD2
CDR3aa: CASSLITGFWDEQYF; CDR3nt: TGTGCCAGCAGCTTGATAACAGGGTTTTGGGACGAGCAGTACTTC; j_gene: TRBJ2-7; abundance: NA; v_gene: TRBV5-6; d_gene: NA
CDR3aa: CASSLDGTGELFF; CDR3nt: TGCGCCAGCAGCTTGGACGGCACCGGGGAGCTGTTTTTT; j_gene: TRBJ2-2; abundance: NA; v_gene: TRBV5-1; d_gene: NA
CDR3aa: CASSFPGTAGTGELFF; CDR3nt: TGTGCCAGCAGTTTCCCCGGGACAGCGGGCACCGGGGAGCTGTTTTTT; j_gene: TRBJ2-2; abundance: NA; v_gene: TRBV2; d_gene: NA